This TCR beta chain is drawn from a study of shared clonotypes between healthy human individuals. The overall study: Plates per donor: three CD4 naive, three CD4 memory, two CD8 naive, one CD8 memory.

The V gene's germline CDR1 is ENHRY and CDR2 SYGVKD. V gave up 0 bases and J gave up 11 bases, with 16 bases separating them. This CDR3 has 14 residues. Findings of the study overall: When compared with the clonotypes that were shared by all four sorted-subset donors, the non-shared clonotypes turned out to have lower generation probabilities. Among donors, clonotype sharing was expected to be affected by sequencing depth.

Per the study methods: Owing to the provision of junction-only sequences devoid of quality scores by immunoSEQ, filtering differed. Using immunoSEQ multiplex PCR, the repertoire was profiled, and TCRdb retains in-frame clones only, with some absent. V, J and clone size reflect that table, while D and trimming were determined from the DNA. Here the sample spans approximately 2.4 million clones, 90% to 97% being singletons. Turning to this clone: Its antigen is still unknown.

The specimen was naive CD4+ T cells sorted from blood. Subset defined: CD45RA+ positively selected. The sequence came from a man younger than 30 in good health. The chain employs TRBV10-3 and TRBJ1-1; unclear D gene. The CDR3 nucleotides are TGTGCCATCAGTGAGTCAGAAGGTCCTGGGAGGGCTTTCTTT. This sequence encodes CAISESEGPGRAFF.